This entry lists 8 T cell receptor beta chains sequenced from one sample in a study of patients and donors after allogeneic stem cell transplantation. TCRdb itself ran the RT-PCR reads through MiXCR, one entry per CDR3 protein. The sample consists of some 880,000 distinct CDR3 sequences, roughly 18% of them appearing once. Sequenced material: blood, either unsorted or a sorted T cell fraction (not recorded which). The receptor set was obtained from a human donor who was either an allogeneic HSCT recipient or a stem cell or donor lymphocyte infusion donor (not recorded which). It is not recorded whose cells these are; they may come from a transplant donor.

This clonotype was counted a few times. This chain links TRBV3-1 with TRBJ1-5, with D unresolved. Germline assignment: CDR1 LGHDT and CDR2 YNNKEL (reference sequence). V lost 2 bases and J lost 0, with 8 bases in between. CDR3 length: 15 amino acids. The CDR3 region has the DNA TGTGCCAGCAGCCAATACCCCAATAGCAATCAGCCCCAGCATTTT. Translating gives CASSQYPNSNQPQHF.

This clonotype is a singleton in its sample. This chain uses TRBV9 with TRBJ2-3; D may be TRBD1 (5 bases). The CDR3 length is 14 residues. Germline values: CDR1 SGDLS, CDR2 YYNGEE. V lost 4 bases and J lost 5, with 14 bases in between. The DNA for the CDR3 is TGTGCCAGCAGCACTACCTCGCAGGGAGATACGCAGTATTTT. Amino acids: CASSTTSQGDTQYF.

This chain uses TRBV11-2 with TRBJ1-1; D perhaps matches TRBD1 (5 bases). CDR1 is SGHAT, CDR2 FQNNGV, per germline. Trimming removed 5 bases from V and 11 bases from J, with 15 bases in between. The CDR3 runs 12 residues. The chain's CDR3 is CASSDMLDSAFF. CDR3 in DNA: TGTGCCAGCAGCGACATGTTAGACAGCGCTTTCTTT. Full variable domain (remainder filled in from reference TRBV11-2 and TRBJ1-1): EAGVAQSPRYKIIEKRQSVAFWCNPISGHATLYWYQQILGQGPKLLIQFQNNGVVDDSQLPKDRFSAERLKGVDSTLKIQPAKLEDSAVYLCASSDMLDSAFFGQGTRLTVV.

The chain couples TRBV6-1 to TRBJ2-7, with TRBD1 as a possible D gene (6 bases). The ends were cut back, 6 bases at V and 0 bases at J, with 15 bases in the middle. The CDR3 has 15 amino acids. Germline loops: CDR1 MNHNS, CDR2 SASEGT. CDR3 sequence reads: CASRPYGQSSYEQYF. Written as DNA, the CDR3 is TGTGCCAGCAGACCGTATGGACAGAGCTCCTACGAGCAGTACTTC.

This clonotype was seen more than once but under ten times. V gene TRBV6-2 or TRBV6-3 combines with J gene TRBJ2-5; a possible D gene is TRBD2 (6 bases). The ends were cut back, 5 bases at V and 5 bases at J, with 12 bases in the middle. Germline assignment: CDR1 MNHEY and CDR2 SVGEGT. CDR3 length: 13 residues. The CDR3 bases are TGTGCCAGCAGTGACGGGACTCCCGAGACCCAGTACTTC. Translation: CASSDGTPETQYF.

V usage is TRBV12-3 or TRBV12-4 and J usage is TRBJ2-7, with TRBD2 matching 10 bases. CDR3 length equals 16 residues. The junction had 9 bases not matched to a gene; V was cut back by 4 bases and J by 3 bases. In nucleotides, the CDR3 is TGTGCCAGCAGTTCGGACCATCTAGCGGGGGACTACGAGCAGTACTTC. Translation: CASSSDHLAGDYEQYF.

Only one count was recorded for this clonotype. The genes are TRBV20-1 and TRBJ2-7, with 10 bases that match TRBD1. Germline assignment: CDR1 DFQATT and CDR2 SNEGSKA (reference sequence). Trimming cost V 6 bases and J 6 bases; bases outside gene matches: 2. This CDR3 is 11 amino acids long. The CDR3 reads CSARTGGEQYF. The CDR3 nucleotides read TGCAGTGCCAGGACAGGGGGCGAGCAGTACTTC.

The chain is built from TRBV29-1 and TRBJ1-2, with a possible D match to TRBD1 (6 bases). The V gene's germline CDR1 is SQVTM and CDR2 ANQGSEA. V was trimmed by 7 bases and J by 0 bases, leaving 12 bases between them. The CDR3 spans 13 residues. The CDR3 DNA sequence: TGCAGCGCTACGACAGGAACTAACTATGGCTACACCTTC. It specifies CSATTGTNYGYTF.